This TCR beta chain came from a study of blood T cell repertoires in COVID-19. The CDR3 has 15 amino acids. V shed 0 bases and J shed 6 bases, with 12 bases lying between them. The V gene's germline CDR1 is LGHDT and CDR2 YNNKEL (reference sequence). The data were produced by immunoSEQ multiplex PCR, yet TCRdb's version contains in-frame clones alone and is incomplete. The sample consists of about 480,000 clones, more than 75% of them appearing once. The sequencing input was PBMCs or T cells enriched from blood (not recorded which). The chain has TRBV3-1 (or the pseudogene TRBV3-2) and TRBJ1-5; TRBD1 might be the D (6 bases). The TCR was taken from a woman in her thirties or forties who had recovered from COVID-19. CDR3 amino acids: CASSQDLRGGQPQHF. The CDR3 bases are TGTGCCAGCAGCCAAGATCTAAGGGGGGGTCAGCCCCAGCATTTT.